One sample yielded the 21 T cell receptor beta chains listed below, sequenced in a study of blood T cells in healthy people across ages. Primers used in a second PCR of about 7 to 12 cycles were a sample-barcoded 5' primer and a J-beta primer mix. A single record per CDR3 protein comes from TCRdb applying MiXCR to the 5' RACE reads. The sample records hundreds of thousands of distinct CDR3 sequences, roughly 50% being singletons. The sample was blood. These receptor sequences come from a man aged 40-50 years in good health.

This clonotype appeared a single time. This chain uses TRBV6-6 with TRBJ1-2, with 7 nucleotides matching TRBD1. Germline trimming cut 6 bases from V and 6 bases from J; bases unmatched to any gene: 10. The germline V gene has CDR1 MNHNY and CDR2 SVGAGI (reference sequence). The CDR3 contains 14 residues. The DNA for the CDR3 is TGTGCCAGCAGCCAGGGGGGAGGGGGAAATGGCTACACCTTC. It is translated as CASSQGGGGNGYTF.

In this sample, this clonotype turned up a few times. The CDR3 coding sequence is TGCGCCAGCAGCTTGGTCGCAGGGGGTGATTACGAGCAGTACTTC. It specifies CASSLVAGGDYEQYF. V usage is TRBV5-1 and J usage is TRBJ2-7; TRBD1 matches 7 bases. The CDR3 is made up of 15 amino acids. Germline loops: CDR1 SGHRS, CDR2 YFSETQ. With 0 bases clipped from V and 4 bases from J, the junction kept 7 bases outside the gene matches. The whole variable domain, remainder taken from reference TRBV5-1 and TRBJ2-7, is KAGVTQTPRYLIKTRGQQVTLSCSPISGHRSVSWYQQTPGQGLQFLFEYFSETQRNKGNFPGRFSGRQFSNSRSEMNVSTLELGDSALYLCASSLVAGGDYEQYFGPGTRLTVT.

This chain uses TRBV7-3 with TRBJ2-7, with TRBD2 matching over 11 bases. V shed 2 bases and J 2 bases; nucleotides not matched to a gene: 8. Germline values: CDR1 SGHTA, CDR2 FQGTGA. This CDR3 contains 17 residues. The CDR3 loop is CASSLYLAGGLPYEQYF. CDR3 nucleotides: TGTGCCAGCAGCTTATACCTAGCGGGGGGACTTCCCTACGAGCAGTACTTC.

The rearrangement joins TRBV27 to TRBJ1-5; D possibly corresponds to TRBD1 (6 bases). This CDR3 has 16 amino acids. Trimming left V 0 bases short and J 4 bases short, with 13 bases between. CDR1 MNHEY and CDR2 SMNVEV come from the germline V gene (reference sequence). CDR3 protein: CASSLSSGQGNQPQHF. CDR3 bases: TGTGCCAGCAGTTTATCGTCCGGGCAGGGGAATCAGCCCCAGCATTTT.

The table lists this clonotype with a count of one. The chain carries TRBV5-5 and TRBJ2-5; D may correspond to TRBD1 or TRBD2 (6 bases each). This CDR3 is built from 18 residues. Per the germline V gene, CDR1 is SGHKS and CDR2 is YYEKEE (reference sequence). Trimming took off 3 bases at V and 5 bases at J, with 26 bases between the two ends. CDR3 bases: TGTGCCAGCAGCTCGGGGTCTTCGGGGGCCCCAACTTTGGAGACCCAGTACTTC. Its protein is CASSSGSSGAPTLETQYF.

V is TRBV6-2 or TRBV6-3 and J is TRBJ2-5, with 9 bases fitting TRBD1. After removal of 2 bases from V and 1 base from J, the junction contained 5 bases not matched to a gene. The CDR3 totals 16 residues. Germline CDR1 is MNHEY and CDR2 is SVGEGT. CDR3 sequence reads: CASSYLDRGGQETQYF. As DNA, the CDR3 is TGTGCCAGCAGTTACCTGGACAGGGGAGGCCAAGAGACCCAGTACTTC.

This clonotype came up a few times. The V gene is TRBV29-1, the J gene TRBJ2-7; 9 positions agree with TRBD2. V gave up 6 bases and J gave up 7 bases; unmatched junction bases: 10. The CDR3 loop spans 13 amino acids. Germline CDR1 and CDR2: SQVTM and ANQGSEA. This CDR3 reads CSVGLARYNEQYF. Written as DNA, the CDR3 is TGCAGCGTCGGACTAGCGCGTTACAATGAGCAGTACTTC.

The chain uses TRBV4-1 and TRBJ1-4; D is unresolved. The CDR3 extends over 13 amino acids. V was trimmed by 7 bases and J by 4 bases, leaving 10 bases between them. Germline V CDR1 and CDR2: MGHRA, YSYEKL. The CDR3 region is CASKNKVNEKLFF. The CDR3, as DNA: TGCGCCAGCAAGAACAAAGTTAATGAAAAACTGTTTTTT.

In this sample, this clonotype turned up many times. The chain carries TRBV12-3 or TRBV12-4 and TRBJ1-1; no definite D call. The CDR3 is 12 residues long. Between the trimmed V and J ends, which lost 3 bases and 7 bases, there was a span of 9 bases. CDR3 sequence reads: CASSFRGIEAFF. DNA for the CDR3: TGTGCCAGCAGTTTTCGCGGGATTGAAGCTTTCTTT.

This chain joins TRBV6-1 and TRBJ1-3; the D gene is possibly TRBD1 (6 bases). This CDR3 is built from 14 residues. The V end lost 4 bases, the J end lost 2 bases, and 9 bases lay between the germline ends. Per the germline V gene, CDR1 is MNHNS and CDR2 is SASEGT. The CDR3 DNA follows: TGTGCCAGCAGTGCCGGGACAACTGGAAACACCATATATTTT. It translates to CASSAGTTGNTIYF.

This clonotype has a handful of counts. This chain links TRBV13 with TRBJ2-3, with 10 positions matching TRBD2. CDR1 is PRHDT and CDR2 is FYEKMQ in the germline V gene (reference sequence). The CDR3 contains 15 residues. Trimming removed 4 bases from V and 4 bases from J; junction bases left unmatched: 5. The CDR3 DNA is TGTGCCAGCAGCTCCCGAGCGGGAGGGGCAGATACGCAGTATTTT. Protein sequence: CASSSRAGGADTQYF. Based on the CDR3 plus reference TRBV13 and TRBJ2-3, the full variable domain is AAGVIQSPRHLIKEKRETATLKCYPIPRHDTVYWYQQGPGQDPQFLISFYEKMQSDKGSIPDRFSAQQFSDYHSELNMSSLELGDSALYFCASSSRAGGADTQYFGPGTRLTVL.

The chain is built from TRBV24-1 and TRBJ2-1; D is unclear. The J call could be wrong; TRBJ2-7 is a better fit for the DNA end. The CDR3 has 14 amino acids. The germline CDR1 and CDR2 sequences are KGHDR and SFDVKD. CDR3 residues: CATSDGTVGYEQYF. CDR3 nucleotide sequence: TGTGCCACCAGTGATGGTACAGTGGGTTACGAGCAGTACTTC.

The J gene is TRBJ2-4, the V gene TRBV6-2 or TRBV6-3; 11 positions agree with TRBD2. The DNA end favors TRBJ2-7, so the J call may be wrong. The germline V gene encodes CDR1 MNHEY and CDR2 SVGEGT. This CDR3 is 18 amino acids long. The CDR3: CASSHTTITSGRVYEQYF. The CDR3 DNA is TGTGCCAGCAGTCACACGACGATAACTAGCGGGAGAGTATACGAGCAGTACTTC.

This clonotype was seen only a few times. V usage is TRBV27 and J usage is TRBJ2-5; TRBD1 matches 11 bases. The CDR3 loop spans 17 amino acids. V was pared by 5 bases and J by 5 bases, with 13 bases of the junction left unmatched. Germline CDR1 reads MNHEY; CDR2 reads SMNVEV (reference sequence). The CDR3 is CASSRRWTGGGVETQYF. The CDR3 nucleotides read TGTGCCAGCAGTCGCCGTTGGACAGGGGGCGGGGTGGAGACCCAGTACTTC.

The chain has TRBV28 and TRBJ1-2; no firm D call. V lost 9 bases, J lost 6 bases, and 17 bases lay in between. The germline gives CDR1 MDHEN, CDR2 SYDVKM. CDR3 length: 13 residues. The chain's CDR3 is CASVLRREDGYTF. DNA of the CDR3: TGTGCCAGTGTCCTGCGTCGGGAGGATGGCTACACCTTC.

This clonotype has more than one count but fewer than ten. For the CDR3, the DNA is TGTGCCATCAGCGAGGACAGGGTTCGGTCTGAAGCTTTCTTT. Protein sequence: CAISEDRVRSEAFF. The chain joins TRBV10-3 to TRBJ1-1; 8 nucleotides line up with TRBD1. Per germline, CDR1 ENHRY and CDR2 SYGVKD. CDR3 length: 14 residues. With 6 bases clipped from V and 6 bases from J, the junction kept 9 bases outside the gene matches.

The chain carries TRBV6-5 and TRBJ1-2; TRBD1 matches at 9 bases. Germline-derived CDR1 and CDR2 are MNHEY and SVGAGI. The trim removed 4 bases at V and 7 bases at J, leaving 13 bases unmatched. CDR3 length: 16 amino acids. CDR3 nucleotides: TGTGCCAGCAGTTCCAGTCCCGGGACAGGGTTAAGTGGCTACACCTTC. This codes for CASSSSPGTGLSGYTF.

Only a few counts were recorded for this clonotype. The chain joins TRBV12-3 or TRBV12-4 to TRBJ2-4; 9 bases align to TRBD1. The DNA end favors TRBJ2-7, so the J call may be wrong. The CDR3 covers 13 residues. CDR3 in amino acids: CASTRQGDNEQYF. CDR3 coding DNA: TGTGCCAGCACCAGACAGGGGGACAACGAGCAGTACTTC.

The chain combines TRBV27 with TRBJ2-5; possible D gene TRBD1, 6 bases. Germline V CDR1 and CDR2: MNHEY, SMNVEV (reference sequence). The CDR3 sequence is 17 residues long. V lost 6 bases and J 0 bases, leaving 20 bases between the germline ends. DNA for the CDR3: TGTGCCAGCAGATCACATACAGGGTTAGCTGACCAAGAGACCCAGTACTTC. This codes for CASRSHTGLADQETQYF.

The chain uses TRBV4-3 and TRBJ1-2; D unclear. This CDR3 is built from 14 residues. Germline assignment: CDR1 LGHNA and CDR2 YSLEER. V was pared by 0 bases and J by 4 bases, with 9 bases between. CDR3 nucleotide sequence: TGCGCCAGCAGCCAAGATGGTCTCAGCTATGGCTACACCTTC. Amino acids: CASSQDGLSYGYTF.

This clonotype was counted a few times. The CDR3 DNA reads TGTGCCAGCAGTTACTCTTCAAGCTCCTACGAGCAGTACTTC. This sequence encodes CASSYSSSSYEQYF. The rearrangement uses TRBV6-2 or TRBV6-3 and TRBJ2-7; D uncertain. Trimming took off 0 bases at V and 0 bases at J, with 6 bases between the two ends. CDR3 size: 14 residues. Germline V gives CDR1 MNHEY, CDR2 SVGEGT.